This entry lists 29 T cell receptor beta chains sequenced from one sample in a study of CXCR3-negative and CXCR3-positive naive CD8 T cells. The antigens for these receptors are not known. Researchers prepared the TRB cDNA libraries using 5' RACE with UMI labels. One entry per CDR3 protein, without DNA, is what TCRdb gives after re-calling the 5' RACE reads. This repertoire includes more than 70,000 distinct CDR3 sequences. Study-wide points: Researchers report that CXCR3-positive naive cells carry more hydrophobic TRB CDR3s than CXCR3-negative naive cells.

Sequences were obtained from naive CXCR3+ CD8+ T cells from blood. Sample subset: CD45RO-CCR7+CD27+CD95- naive CD8+ T cells expressing CXCR3 (TNR3+). These receptor sequences come from a human donor in good health. Some clones in this sample may be carry-over from other donors' samples.

The rearrangement uses TRBV28 and TRBJ2-7; TCRdb designates TRBD1, a call that cannot be tested without DNA. The CDR3 runs to 14 residues. Germline loops: CDR1 MDHEN, CDR2 SYDVKM. The chain's CDR3 is CASSPDREIFEQYF.

The CDR3 loop reads CASRPDGPKPQHF. The chain joins TRBV6-2 or TRBV6-3 to TRBJ1-5. The CDR3 runs to 13 residues. Germline V gene sequence: CDR1 MNHEY, CDR2 SVGEGT.

The chain uses TRBV5-4 and TRBJ2-3. This CDR3 is 14 amino acids long. CDR1 and CDR2 from the germline V gene are SGHNT and YYREEE (reference sequence). The CDR3 is CASSFSESTDTQYF.

The J gene is TRBJ1-4, the V gene TRBV28. The CDR3 loop spans 11 amino acids. Germline-derived CDR1 and CDR2 are MDHEN and SYDVKM. CDR3 sequence: CASSVVEKLFF.

V and J are TRBV7-9 and TRBJ1-6; checking the TCRdb D call of TRBD1 is not possible without DNA. The CDR3 has 16 amino acids. CDR1 SEHNR and CDR2 FQNEAQ come from the germline V gene (reference sequence). The CDR3 protein is CASSLVLTGGNSPLHF.

CDR3 sequence reads: CSVEQGVTGEQFF. The J gene is TRBJ2-2, the V gene TRBV29-1; TCRdb reports TRBD1, a call that lacks DNA to check it against. The germline V gene encodes CDR1 SQVTM and CDR2 ANQGSEA. CDR3 length: 13 residues.

CDR3 sequence reads: CASSQDLSEVYEQYF. The chain links TRBV14 to TRBJ2-7. Germline V gene lookup returns CDR1 SGHDN and CDR2 FVKESK. The CDR3 spans 15 residues.

This chain joins TRBV9 and TRBJ2-1; TCRdb's assignment of TRBD1 cannot be checked, as there is no DNA. In germline, CDR1 is SGDLS, CDR2 YYNGEE. CDR3 size: 16 residues. Here the CDR3 reads CASSVALGEIYNEQFF. Full variable domain (outside the CDR3, taken from reference TRBV9 and TRBJ2-1): DSGVTQTPKHLITATGQRVTLRCSPRSGDLSVYWYQQSLDQGLQFLIQYYNGEERAKGNILERFSAQQFPDLHSELNLSSLELGDSALYFCASSVALGEIYNEQFFGPGTRLTVL.

The V and J genes are TRBV7-9 and TRBJ2-5. From germline, CDR1 is SEHNR and CDR2 FQNEAQ (reference sequence). This CDR3 is 12 amino acids long. CDR3 sequence reads: CASSLAGETQYF.

The genes are TRBV5-1 and TRBJ2-1; TCRdb lists TRBD1, though no DNA is available to test this call. The CDR3 extends over 13 amino acids. Germline V gene data show CDR1 as SGHRS and CDR2 as YFSETQ. CDR3 residues: CASRPTGGHEQFF. The entire variable domain, with the rest obtained from reference TRBV5-1 and TRBJ2-1, is as follows: KAGVTQTPRYLIKTRGQQVTLSCSPISGHRSVSWYQQTPGQGLQFLFEYFSETQRNKGNFPGRFSGRQFSNSRSEMNVSTLELGDSALYLCASRPTGGHEQFFGPGTRLTVL.

This chain joins TRBV18 and TRBJ1-4. Germline V gene lookup returns CDR1 KGHSH and CDR2 LQKENI. CDR3 length equals 14 residues. This CDR3 reads CASSPGGGDEKLFF.

The chain combines TRBV28 with TRBJ2-5; the D call from TCRdb, TRBD2, cannot be confirmed without DNA. The CDR3 length is 15 residues. Germline CDR1 is MDHEN and CDR2 is SYDVKM. This CDR3 reads CAVMDDSGWPGSQYF.

This chain connects TRBV9 to TRBJ2-1; TCRdb returns TRBD2, unconfirmable since there is no DNA. The CDR3 sequence is 17 residues long. CDR1 is SGDLS, CDR2 YYNGEE, per germline. The CDR3 loop is CASSLGTSGDLRNEQFF.

This chain joins TRBV2 and TRBJ2-5. The germline gives CDR1 SNHLY, CDR2 FYNNEI. The CDR3 runs to 15 residues. The CDR3 sequence is CASSETVAQQETQYF.

This chain joins TRBV6-4 and TRBJ2-7; TCRdb names TRBD2, which stays unverified in the absence of DNA. The CDR3 length is 16 residues. CDR1 and CDR2 (germline): MRHNA, SNTAGT. CDR3: CASSDIGRDYDYEQYF.

The chain has TRBV20-1 and TRBJ1-1; TCRdb's D gene call, TRBD1, goes unchecked for lack of DNA. Germline V gene data show CDR1 as DFQATT and CDR2 as SNEGSKA (reference sequence). The CDR3 is made up of 14 amino acids. The CDR3 loop reads CSASLGALNTEAFF.

The chain's CDR3 is CASTRGVDEQFF. This sequence joins TRBV28 and TRBJ2-1; TCRdb gives TRBD1 as the D gene, but with no DNA this cannot be confirmed. This CDR3 comprises 12 residues. CDR1 and CDR2 from the germline V gene are MDHEN and SYDVKM.

J is TRBJ2-1 and V is TRBV4-1; TCRdb returns TRBD2, unconfirmable since there is no DNA. CDR1 is MGHRA and CDR2 is YSYEKL in the germline V gene. This CDR3 has 14 residues. The CDR3 protein is CASSTSGTYNEQFF.

This chain uses TRBV6-4 with TRBJ2-1; with no DNA, the TCRdb D assignment of TRBD2 cannot be verified. The CDR3 is made up of 18 amino acids. The V gene's germline CDR1 is MRHNA and CDR2 SNTAGT. The CDR3 region is CASRWTSGQQNSYNEQFF.

The chain uses TRBV20-1 and TRBJ2-6. CDR3 length: 16 residues. The germline CDR1 and CDR2 sequences are DFQATT and SNEGSKA (reference sequence). CDR3 region: CSARDPDIAGANVLTF.

This chain joins TRBV14 and TRBJ2-5. This CDR3 is built from 15 residues. Germline CDR1 reads SGHDN; CDR2 reads FVKESK. The CDR3: CASSLDEGFPETQYF. The full variable domain, with the rest looked up from reference TRBV14 and TRBJ2-5, is EAGVTQFPSHSVIEKGQTVTLRCDPISGHDNLYWYRRVMGKEIKFLLHFVKESKQDESGMPNNRFLAERTGGTYSTLKVQPAELEDSGVYFCASSLDEGFPETQYFGPGTRLLVL.

V gene TRBV20-1 combines with J gene TRBJ1-1. This CDR3 is built from 13 residues. The germline CDR1 and CDR2 sequences are DFQATT and SNEGSKA (reference sequence). This CDR3 reads CSASFTAKTEAFF.

The rearrangement joins TRBV3-1 to TRBJ2-7; TCRdb gives TRBD2 as the D gene, but with no DNA this cannot be confirmed. Germline CDR1 LGHDT, CDR2 YNNKEL (reference sequence). The CDR3 is 17 residues long. The CDR3 here is CASSQGPLAGETYEQYF.

V and J are TRBV7-9 and TRBJ1-5; with no DNA, the TCRdb D assignment of TRBD1 cannot be verified. Germline CDR1 reads SEHNR; CDR2 reads FQNEAQ (reference sequence). The length of the CDR3 is 18 residues. The CDR3 region is CASSQDSVGHGLRQPQHF.

The chain has TRBV12-3 or TRBV12-4 and TRBJ1-1. The CDR3 runs to 16 residues. CDR3 region: CASSLAPTGARPVAFF.

This CDR3 reads CASSYGVQKVF. The gene calls are TRBV12-3 or TRBV12-4 and TRBJ2-1. This CDR3 is built from 11 residues.

The genes are TRBV6-5 and TRBJ2-3; TCRdb's assignment of TRBD2 cannot be checked, as there is no DNA. The CDR3 sequence is 16 residues long. CDR1 and CDR2 (germline): MNHEY, SVGAGI. CDR3 sequence: CASSYNGGGITDTQYF.

V is TRBV7-9 and J is TRBJ1-2. The germline V gene has CDR1 SEHNR and CDR2 FQNEAQ (reference sequence). This CDR3 is 12 amino acids long. CDR3 residues: CASSLATYGYTF.

The chain carries TRBV6-4 and TRBJ2-1. Germline values: CDR1 MRHNA, CDR2 SNTAGT. The length of the CDR3 is 15 residues. The CDR3 loop reads CASRPDPSSYNEQFF.